Listed below are T cell receptor beta chains from one sample, sequenced in a study of human T cells and chemical hapten exposure. A single record per CDR3 protein comes from TCRdb applying MiXCR to the RACE reads. The table shows some 74,000 distinct CDR3 sequences, with 10% to 15% occurring only once. Sequencing was performed on whole blood, taken in connection with sensitization to the hapten diphenylcyclopropenone (DPC). These TCRs come from a woman in her forties or fifties with alopecia areata. Some clones in this sample may be carry-over from other donors' samples. CDR3s include the opening cysteine and the closing phenylalanine or tryptophan. D genes are given only for firm matches. Clone size is stated in some rows and not others, as once, few, many or a class when expanded.

len: 12; v_gene: TRBV7-9; d_gene: .; j_gene: TRBJ2-7; abundance: many; CDR3nt: TGTGCCAGCAGCTTGGGGTATTCCGAGCAGTACTTC; CDR3aa: CASSLGYSEQYF
len: 15; v_gene: TRBV5-1; d_gene: TRBD2; j_gene: TRBJ2-1; abundance: many; CDR3nt: TGCGCCAGCAGCGTCGGACTAGCGTCCTACAATGAGCAGTTCTTC; CDR3aa: CASSVGLASYNEQFF
len: 14; v_gene: TRBV20-1; d_gene: .; j_gene: TRBJ2-5; abundance: many; CDR3nt: TGCAGTGCTAGAGGTCCCAGGACCCTAGAGACCCAGTACTTC; CDR3aa: CSARGPRTLETQYF
len: 15; v_gene: TRBV30; d_gene: TRBD1; j_gene: TRBJ1-2; abundance: many; CDR3nt: TGTGCCTGGAGTGATGGGAAGGGGGCAAACTATGGCTACACCTTC; CDR3aa: CAWSDGKGANYGYTF
len: 14; v_gene: TRBV5-1; d_gene: .; j_gene: TRBJ2-7; abundance: few; CDR3nt: TGCGCCAGCAGCTTGAGTCCGGGCCCCTACGAGCAGTACTTC; CDR3aa: CASSLSPGPYEQYF
len: 13; v_gene: TRBV5-4; d_gene: .; j_gene: TRBJ2-3; abundance: .; CDR3nt: TGTGCCAGCAGCTTGTTTTTGGGAGATACGCAGTATTTT; CDR3aa: CASSLFLGDTQYF
len: 17; v_gene: TRBV4-2; d_gene: .; j_gene: TRBJ2-5; abundance: many; CDR3nt: TGTGCCAGCAGCCAAGTAGCGGCTGGGGCGGACAAAGAGACCCAGTACTTC; CDR3aa: CASSQVAAGADKETQYF
len: 15; v_gene: TRBV29-1; d_gene: .; j_gene: TRBJ1-2; abundance: many; CDR3nt: TGCAGCGTTGAAGATCGGCGGGGGCCCAACTATGGCTACACCTTC; CDR3aa: CSVEDRRGPNYGYTF
len: 16; v_gene: TRBV6-1; d_gene: TRBD1; j_gene: TRBJ1-6; abundance: many; CDR3nt: TGTGCCAGCAGTGAAGCGGAGACAGGGGTTAATTCACCCCTCCACTTT; CDR3aa: CASSEAETGVNSPLHF
len: 15; v_gene: TRBV29-1; d_gene: TRBD1; j_gene: TRBJ1-5; abundance: .; CDR3nt: TGCAGCGTTGCAGGGACAGGGAACGGGAATCAGCCCCAGCATTTT; CDR3aa: CSVAGTGNGNQPQHF
len: 16; v_gene: TRBV5-8; d_gene: TRBD1; j_gene: TRBJ2-7; abundance: .; CDR3nt: TGTGCCAGCAACATACTGTTCGGGACAGGGGCCTACGAGCAGTACTTC; CDR3aa: CASNILFGTGAYEQYF
len: 15; v_gene: TRBV11-2; d_gene: .; j_gene: TRBJ1-1; abundance: many; CDR3nt: TGTGCCAGCAGGCGGACAGCCATGTTGAACACTGAAGCTTTCTTT; CDR3aa: CASRRTAMLNTEAFF
len: 13; v_gene: TRBV6-1; d_gene: .; j_gene: TRBJ2-7; abundance: few; CDR3nt: TGTGCCAGCAGGAGGGAATCATCCTACGAGCAGTACTTC; CDR3aa: CASRRESSYEQYF
len: 13; v_gene: TRBV29-1; d_gene: TRBD1; j_gene: TRBJ1-1; abundance: few; CDR3nt: TGCAGCGTTGAAACAGGGGTAAACACTGAAGCTTTCTTT; CDR3aa: CSVETGVNTEAFF
len: 15; v_gene: TRBV24-1; d_gene: .; j_gene: TRBJ2-5; abundance: .; CDR3nt: TGTGGCACTGATAGACCGGACTCGCACATGGAGACCCAGTACTTC; CDR3aa: CGTDRPDSHMETQYF
len: 14; v_gene: TRBV28; d_gene: TRBD1; j_gene: TRBJ1-4; abundance: many; CDR3nt: TGTGCCAGCAGTTTCGACAGGGTCCTAGAAAAACTGTTTTTT; CDR3aa: CASSFDRVLEKLFF
len: 17; v_gene: TRBV3-1; d_gene: .; j_gene: TRBJ2-1; abundance: many; CDR3nt: TGTGCCAGCAGCCTCGTTGTGGGAGGGGGCTCCTACAATGAGCAGTTCTTC; CDR3aa: CASSLVVGGGSYNEQFF
len: 14; v_gene: TRBV20-1; d_gene: TRBD1; j_gene: TRBJ2-3; abundance: many; CDR3nt: TGCAGTGCTTGGGACAGGGGCCGCACAGATACGCAGTATTTT; CDR3aa: CSAWDRGRTDTQYF
len: 16; v_gene: TRBV2; d_gene: .; j_gene: TRBJ2-3; abundance: many; CDR3nt: TGTGCCAGCAGTGAAGTTGGGGATCGGGTCATGGATACGCAGTATTTT; CDR3aa: CASSEVGDRVMDTQYF
len: 15; v_gene: TRBV2; d_gene: .; j_gene: TRBJ2-7; abundance: .; CDR3nt: TGTGCCAGCAGTGCGCGGGGTTTCCCCTCCTACGAGCAGTACTTC; CDR3aa: CASSARGFPSYEQYF
len: 17; v_gene: TRBV18; d_gene: TRBD2; j_gene: TRBJ2-4; abundance: .; CDR3nt: TGTGCCAGCTCACCATCCCTAGCGGGAGACTATAAAAACATTCAGTACTTC; CDR3aa: CASSPSLAGDYKNIQYF
len: 15; v_gene: TRBV5-4; d_gene: TRBD2; j_gene: TRBJ2-7; abundance: .; CDR3nt: TGTGCCAGCAGTTATAGGGGACTAGCGGGAGGTGAGCAGTACTTC; CDR3aa: CASSYRGLAGGEQYF
len: 16; v_gene: TRBV7-9; d_gene: TRBD2; j_gene: TRBJ2-5; abundance: .; CDR3nt: TGTGCCAGCAGCTTAGCACTAGCGGGAGGAGGAGAGACCCAGTACTTC; CDR3aa: CASSLALAGGGETQYF
len: 14; v_gene: TRBV29-1; d_gene: .; j_gene: TRBJ2-1; abundance: many; CDR3nt: TGCAGCGGAGGGGCCACCCATGGGAGCAATGAGCAGTTCTTC; CDR3aa: CSGGATHGSNEQFF
len: 14; v_gene: TRBV19; d_gene: .; j_gene: TRBJ1-4; abundance: many; CDR3nt: TGTGCCAGTAGTCCGACAGGTATTGATGAAAAACTGTTTTTT; CDR3aa: CASSPTGIDEKLFF
len: 13; v_gene: TRBV7-9; d_gene: .; j_gene: TRBJ2-3; abundance: .; CDR3nt: TGTGCCAGCAGCTTACTAGCCCCAGATACGCAGTATTTT; CDR3aa: CASSLLAPDTQYF
len: 17; v_gene: TRBV3-1; d_gene: TRBD2; j_gene: TRBJ2-1; abundance: many; CDR3nt: TGTGCCAGCAGCCACAACTCAAACCGGGGGGGCTACAATGAGCAGTTCTTC; CDR3aa: CASSHNSNRGGYNEQFF